The 14 T cell receptor beta chains reported below all come from one sample, sequenced in a study of TIL therapy for anti-PD-1-resistant metastatic lung cancer. The time point denotes: pre-treatment sample, taken before nivolumab and TIL therapy. This was the immunoSEQ v3 assay. Measured with immunoSEQ multiplex PCR; TCRdb has only the in-frame clones, and not every one. The sample records roughly 17,000 clones, around 68% being singletons. Here the sequenced sample was blood, taken at baseline. All receptors derive from a person aged 25 to 80 with non-small cell lung cancer.

This clone occurred a few times. The chain carries TRBV5-6 and TRBJ2-7, with TRBD2 matching over 9 bases. The CDR3 is made up of 14 amino acids. Per the germline V gene, CDR1 is SGHDT and CDR2 is YYEEEE. V shed 1 base and J 6 bases; nucleotides not matched to a gene: 5. CDR3 coding DNA: TGTGCCAGCAGCTTGAGACTAGCGGCCAGCGAGCAGTACTTC. Its protein product is CASSLRLAASEQYF.

The rearrangement uses TRBV27 and TRBJ1-1, with D maybe TRBD1 (5 bases). Germline V gene data show CDR1 as MNHEY and CDR2 as SMNVEV (reference sequence). This CDR3 is built from 13 residues. V shed 4 bases and J shed 2 bases, with 8 bases lying between them. In nucleotides, the CDR3 is TGTGCCAGCAGTTGGGGCGGAAACACTGAAGCTTTCTTT. Its protein is CASSWGGNTEAFF.

V usage is TRBV9 and J usage is TRBJ2-7, with 11 bases lining up with TRBD1. V dropped 4 bases and J dropped 2; count of bases not matched to a gene: 5. The CDR3 length is 15 residues. Per germline, CDR1 SGDLS and CDR2 YYNGEE. This chain's CDR3 is CASSKGQGVTYEQYF. The CDR3 nucleotides are TGTGCCAGCAGCAAGGGACAGGGGGTTACCTACGAGCAGTACTTC.

This clone was recorded once. This chain links TRBV11-2 with TRBJ2-3, with D possibly matching TRBD2 (5 bases). The CDR3 contains 16 residues. CDR1 is SGHAT and CDR2 is FQNNGV in the germline V gene. The ends were cut back, 1 base at V and 7 bases at J, with 18 bases in the middle. CDR3 nucleotides: TGTGCCAGCAGCTTAGCCGGGGAGCTAGTTGGGTATACGCAGTATTTT. Its translation: CASSLAGELVGYTQYF.

This clone was counted a single time. The chain joins TRBV25-1 to TRBJ1-1; D remains unclear. V was trimmed by 2 bases and J by 11 bases, leaving 15 bases between them. Per the germline V gene, CDR1 is MGHDK and CDR2 is SYGVNS. CDR3 size: 13 residues. CDR3 region: CASSEGPMKRAFF. In nucleotides, the CDR3 is TGTGCCAGCAGTGAAGGACCGATGAAGCGGGCTTTCTTT. Complete variable domain (other parts from reference TRBV25-1 and TRBJ1-1): EADIYQTPRYLVIGTGKKITLECSQTMGHDKMYWYQQDPGMELHLIHYSYGVNSTEKGDLSSESTVSRIRTEHFPLTLESARPSHTSQYLCASSEGPMKRAFFGQGTRLTVV.

The chain joins TRBV7-9 to TRBJ2-1; 9 positions match TRBD1. The germline CDR1 and CDR2 sequences are SEHNR and FQNEAQ (reference sequence). V dropped 4 bases and J dropped 7; count of bases not matched to a gene: 11. The CDR3 totals 16 residues. CDR3 in amino acids: CASSSLTGTGINEQFF. The CDR3 nucleotides are TGTGCCAGCAGCTCCCTAACCGGGACAGGGATAAATGAGCAGTTCTTC.

The chain recombines TRBV19 with TRBJ2-5, with a tentative D call TRBD2 (6 bases). The CDR3 has 14 residues. Germline V gives CDR1 LNHDA, CDR2 SQIVND (reference sequence). The V end was cut by 2 bases, the J end by 5 bases, with 12 bases between. CDR3 in DNA: TGTGCCAGTAGTATATCCGGCGGGGCCGAGACCCAGTACTTC. Translating it yields CASSISGGAETQYF.

The J gene is TRBJ2-1, the V gene TRBV11-1; the match to TRBD2 covers 10 bases. This CDR3 has 18 residues. The germline CDR1 and CDR2 sequences are SGHAT and FQDESV (reference sequence). V lost 3 bases and J lost 0; bases outside the gene matches: 8. The CDR3 DNA follows: TGTGCCAGCAGCTTTGGGGCTAGCGGGGGCCCCTCCTACAATGAGCAGTTCTTC. Its protein product is CASSFGASGGPSYNEQFF.

The rearrangement uses TRBV6-5 and TRBJ1-2; TRBD1 matches 8 bases. From germline, CDR1 is MNHEY and CDR2 SVGAGI. Germline trimming cut 2 bases from V and 7 bases from J; bases unmatched to any gene: 9. This CDR3 region has 15 residues. The CDR3 DNA reads TGTGCCAGCAGTTACCATAGACAGGGGTCCGCTGGCTACACCTTC. Amino acid sequence: CASSYHRQGSAGYTF.

Only one count was recorded for this clone. The chain joins TRBV19 to TRBJ1-2; TRBD1 matches 8 bases. The length of the CDR3 is 15 residues. Germline loops: CDR1 LNHDA, CDR2 SQIVND (reference sequence). Losses at the gene ends were 5 bases for V and 4 bases for J; bases not matched to a gene: 9. The CDR3 coding sequence is TGTGCCAGTAGTCTCAGGGGGCGCGGGGGCTATGGCTACACCTTC. This encodes CASSLRGRGGYGYTF.

This sequence joins TRBV5-1 and TRBJ2-5; TRBD2 is a possible D gene (6 bases). The germline V and J ends were trimmed by 6 bases and 7 bases, with 19 bases remaining between them. This CDR3 comprises 14 residues. Looked up from germline, CDR1 is SGHRS and CDR2 is YFSETQ. CDR3 sequence reads: CASTEEPGLPTQYF. For the CDR3, the DNA is TGCGCCAGCACCGAGGAACCGGGACTTCCGACCCAGTACTTC.

This clone was observed a few times. CDR3 sequence (DNA): TGTGCCAGCAGCCTCGGACTAGCGGGGGGAACCCGCACAGATACGCAGTATTTT. Translated, it gives CASSLGLAGGTRTDTQYF. V usage is TRBV9 and J usage is TRBJ2-3; 14 bases map to TRBD2. The CDR3 spans 18 residues. Germline-derived CDR1 and CDR2 are SGDLS and YYNGEE. V gave up 4 bases and J gave up 1 base; unmatched junction bases: 8.

V gene TRBV6-1 combines with J gene TRBJ1-2; D unclear. V lost 1 base and J lost 8, with 14 bases in between. Germline CDR1 and CDR2: MNHNS and SASEGT. The CDR3 totals 14 residues. Here the CDR3 DNA reads TGTGCCAGCAGTGAAGACATCAGGTCCGGCGGCTACACCTTC. It is translated as CASSEDIRSGGYTF.

In this sample, this clone turned up a few times. The J gene is TRBJ2-7, the V gene TRBV9; 12 bases align to TRBD2. Germline V gives CDR1 SGDLS, CDR2 YYNGEE. This CDR3 is built from 15 residues. V lost 0 bases, J lost 9 bases, and 7 bases stayed unmatched. CDR3 sequence (DNA): TGTGCCAGCAGCGTAGAGGCTAGCGGGGGGGGCGTGCAGTACTTC. Translated: CASSVEASGGGVQYF.